This T cell receptor beta chain originates from a study of CD8 T cells in ankylosing spondylitis. The CDR3 length is 13 residues. Germline V CDR1 and CDR2: MNHEY, SMNVEV (reference sequence). V lost 10 bases to trimming and J lost 2 bases; unmatched junction nucleotides: 5. From the 5' RACE reads, TCRdb called clonotypes with MiXCR, one entry per CDR3 protein. The sample records approximately 250,000 distinct CDR3 sequences, 20% to 30% being singletons. This sequence originates from a male donor with ankylosing spondylitis or in good health (not recorded which). This chain connects TRBV27 to TRBJ1-3; 7 bases are a match to TRBD1. The sample taken for sequencing was blood, either unsorted or a sorted T cell fraction (not recorded which). The CDR3 DNA reads as TGTGCCACGTCCACAGGGGCTGGAAACACCATATATTTT. Amino acids: CATSTGAGNTIYF.